This T cell receptor (beta chain) was profiled in a study of CD8+ T cells in alopecia areata. V shed 4 bases and J shed 2 bases, with 1 base lying between them. Germline V gives CDR1 MNHEY, CDR2 SMNVEV (reference sequence). There are 11 residues in the CDR3. Sequencing used cDNA as its template, made by extracting RNA and reverse transcribing it. Data came from immunoSEQ multiplex PCR; TCRdb stores just in-frame clones and leaves some out. The table has over 200,000 clones, around three fifths seen once; the top ten hold over 0.4%. This clone was recorded many times. The V call is TRBV27, the J call TRBJ2-3, with no clear D. The TCR comes from a human donor with alopecia areata. The input for sequencing was CD4+ T cells sorted from blood, taken at week 0. CDR3 sequence (DNA): TGTGCCAGCAGTTCCACAGATACGCAGTATTTT. Translating gives CASSSTDTQYF.